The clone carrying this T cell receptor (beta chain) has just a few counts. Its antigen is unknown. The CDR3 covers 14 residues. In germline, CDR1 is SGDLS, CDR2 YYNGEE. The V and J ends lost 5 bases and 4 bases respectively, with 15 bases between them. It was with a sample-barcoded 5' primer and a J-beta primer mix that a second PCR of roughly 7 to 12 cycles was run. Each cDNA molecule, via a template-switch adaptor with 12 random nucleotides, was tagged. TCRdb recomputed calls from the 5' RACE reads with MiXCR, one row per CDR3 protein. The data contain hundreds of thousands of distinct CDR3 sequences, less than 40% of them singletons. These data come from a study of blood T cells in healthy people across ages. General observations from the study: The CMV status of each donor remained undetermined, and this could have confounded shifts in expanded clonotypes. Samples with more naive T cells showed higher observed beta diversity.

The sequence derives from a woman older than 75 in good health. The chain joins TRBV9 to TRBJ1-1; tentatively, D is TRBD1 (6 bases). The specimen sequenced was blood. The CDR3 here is CASRALRGTTEAFF. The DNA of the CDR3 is TGTGCCAGCAGGGCGTTAAGGGGGACCACTGAAGCTTTCTTT.